Each of the 32 T cell receptor beta chains below was sequenced from the same sample in a study of cytomegalovirus exposure and HLA in healthy donors. Both 60 Vbeta primers and 13 Jbeta primers went into the PCR. Only in-frame clones appear in the TCRdb table, and some are missing; sequencing was by immunoSEQ multiplex PCR. This table lists 35,000 or so clones. Sequenced input: PBMCs. The receptor set was obtained from a man aged 40-49 years in good health and CMV-seropositive.

V usage is TRBV6-5 and J usage is TRBJ1-4, with 10 bases lining up with TRBD1. V was clipped by 5 bases and J by 5 bases; unmatched bases: 5. The V gene's germline CDR1 is MNHEY and CDR2 SVGAGI. There are 15 residues in the CDR3. The CDR3 DNA follows: TGTGCCAGCAGTCAGACAGGGGGCGGAAATGAAAAACTGTTTTTT. Translation gives CASSQTGGGNEKLFF.

This rearrangement joins TRBV4-1 to TRBJ2-1, with TRBD2 matching 13 bases. The germline V gene encodes CDR1 MGHRA and CDR2 YSYEKL. The CDR3 runs to 16 residues. V was clipped by 4 bases and J by 8 bases; unmatched bases: 8. The CDR3 nucleotides read TGCGCCAGCAGCCCGCAAGGACTAGCGGGAGTCTATGAGCAGTTCTTC. Amino acids: CASSPQGLAGVYEQFF.

V and J are TRBV10-1 and TRBJ2-1; D call uncertain. The CDR3 contains 15 residues. The V end lost 3 bases, the J end lost 0 bases, and 9 bases lay between the germline ends. CDR1 WNHNN and CDR2 SYGVQD come from the germline V gene (reference sequence). As DNA, the CDR3 is TGCGCCAGCAGTGACTTTTCGAGCTCCTACAATGAGCAGTTCTTC. It specifies CASSDFSSSYNEQFF.

The rearrangement uses TRBV19 and TRBJ1-2, with 9 nucleotides matching TRBD1. The V gene's germline CDR1 is LNHDA and CDR2 SQIVND (reference sequence). V shed 4 bases and J 8 bases; nucleotides not matched to a gene: 8. CDR3 length: 14 residues. CDR3 residues: CASSKTGGSKGYTF. CDR3 nucleotides: TGTGCCAGTAGTAAAACAGGGGGCTCTAAGGGCTACACCTTC.

V and J are TRBV6-5 and TRBJ2-7, with TRBD1 identical over 8 bases. The CDR3 is 14 amino acids. V lost 7 bases and J lost 1; bases outside the gene matches: 6. Germline CDR1 reads MNHEY; CDR2 reads SVGAGI. The chain's CDR3 is CASKPDRGSYEQYF. In DNA form, the CDR3 reads TGTGCCAGCAAGCCCGACAGGGGATCCTACGAGCAGTACTTC.

The CDR3 spells CASSTGQGNIQYF. The CDR3 DNA reads as TGTGCCAGCAGCACCGGACAGGGGAACATTCAGTACTTC. This rearrangement joins TRBV6-1 to TRBJ2-4; 9 nucleotides line up with TRBD1. With V trimmed by 6 bases and J by 7 bases, 4 bases remained unmatched. Germline assignment: CDR1 MNHNS and CDR2 SASEGT. CDR3 length: 13 amino acids.

The chain has TRBV2 and TRBJ2-7, with 15 bases that match TRBD2. The CDR3 is 15 amino acids. V gave up 7 bases and J gave up 5 bases; unmatched junction bases: 6. Germline V lookup: CDR1 SNHLY, CDR2 FYNNEI. CDR3 nucleotides: TGTGCCAGCACCGAGGGACTAGCGGGAGGAAACGAGCAGTACTTC. Translation gives CASTEGLAGGNEQYF.

The gene calls are TRBV28 and TRBJ2-7, with a weak D call TRBD1 (6 bases). V lost 7 bases and J lost 4, with 17 bases in between. CDR3 length: 14 residues. Germline values: CDR1 MDHEN, CDR2 SYDVKM. The CDR3 sequence is CASTPRWGRYEQYF. Here the CDR3 DNA reads TGTGCCAGCACCCCCCGGTGGGGGCGGTACGAGCAGTACTTC.

The rearrangement uses TRBV29-1 and TRBJ1-1, with 9 positions matching TRBD1. CDR1 is SQVTM and CDR2 is ANQGSEA in the germline V gene. J lost 2 bases, V lost 7 bases, and 5 bases had no gene match. The CDR3 has 13 amino acids. The CDR3 here is CSEQGADNTEAFF. The CDR3 DNA sequence: TGCAGCGAACAGGGGGCGGACAACACTGAAGCTTTCTTT.

This chain joins TRBV5-4 and TRBJ2-5; TRBD1 matches at 10 bases. The J call may be faulty, since TRBJ2-7 better matches the DNA end. Germline V gene lookup returns CDR1 SGHNT and CDR2 YYREEE (reference sequence). The CDR3 sequence is 15 residues long. The CDR3 region is CASSLEAGQGYEQYF. The CDR3 bases are TGTGCCAGCAGCTTGGAGGCGGGACAGGGGTACGAGCAGTACTTC.

This chain links TRBV7-2 with TRBJ2-3; possibly TRBD2 for D (5 bases). The germline gives CDR1 SGHTA, CDR2 FQGNSA. The CDR3 is 15 residues long. The ends were cut back, 2 bases at V and 2 bases at J, with 11 bases in the middle. DNA of the CDR3: TGTGCCAGCAGCTTAACGGGAAGCGCCACAGATACGCAGTATTTT. Amino acid sequence: CASSLTGSATDTQYF.

The chain recombines TRBV23-1 with TRBJ1-2, with 7 positions matching TRBD1. TRBV23-1 is treated as an ORF (open reading frame) with a function not yet certain. The CDR3 extends over 15 amino acids. Trimming at V came to 4 bases and at J to 5 bases, leaving 10 bases not matched to a gene. The chain's CDR3 is CASSPYSRDSYGYTF. Here the CDR3 DNA reads TGCGCCAGCAGTCCTTACTCCCGGGACAGTTATGGCTACACCTTC.

The CDR3 reads CASSIVRGGATNEKLFF. The CDR3 nucleotides read TGTGCCAGTAGTATAGTGCGGGGGGGAGCAACTAATGAAAAACTGTTTTTT. The V and J genes are TRBV19 and TRBJ1-4; maybe TRBD1 (5 bases). CDR3 length: 17 residues. V gave up 1 base and J gave up 0 bases, with 12 bases separating them. The germline CDR1 and CDR2 sequences are LNHDA and SQIVND (reference sequence).

V is TRBV9 and J is TRBJ1-2, with a weak D call TRBD1 (6 bases). The V end lost 4 bases, the J end lost 8 bases, and 15 bases lay between the germline ends. The V gene's germline CDR1 is SGDLS and CDR2 YYNGEE. The CDR3 extends over 13 amino acids. CDR3 coding DNA: TGTGCCAGCAGCCTCCAGGGGAGAAACGGCTACACCTTC. Residues: CASSLQGRNGYTF. Looking up the rest from reference TRBV9 and TRBJ1-2 gives the full variable domain: DSGVTQTPKHLITATGQRVTLRCSPRSGDLSVYWYQQSLDQGLQFLIQYYNGEERAKGNILERFSAQQFPDLHSELNLSSLELGDSALYFCASSLQGRNGYTFGSGTRLTVV.

The V and J genes are TRBV5-1 and TRBJ2-5, with 12 bases fitting TRBD2. The last part of the DNA fits TRBJ2-7 better; the J call may be wrong. The CDR3 covers 15 residues. The germline V gene encodes CDR1 SGHRS and CDR2 YFSETQ. For the CDR3, the DNA is TGCGCCAGCAGCCGGACTAGCGGGAAGACCTACGAGCAGTACTTC. Translating it yields CASSRTSGKTYEQYF.

The chain joins TRBV29-1 to TRBJ1-2, with a weak D call TRBD1 (5 bases). Trimming shortened V by 0 bases and J by 6 bases, and 20 bases separated the two germline ends. From germline, CDR1 is SQVTM and CDR2 ANQGSEA. The CDR3 loop spans 16 amino acids. CDR3 DNA sequence: TGCAGCGTTGAAGATCGTACAGGAGGGTCCAGGGATGGCTACACCTTC. It yields the protein CSVEDRTGGSRDGYTF.

The DNA of the CDR3 is TGTGCCAGCAGCCCCCAACAGGGGCACAATTCACCCCTCCACTTT. Amino acids: CASSPQQGHNSPLHF. V and J are TRBV11-2 and TRBJ1-6; 7 bases are shared with TRBD1. V trimming: 5 bases; J trimming: 7 bases; junction bases outside the gene matches: 8. Germline V gives CDR1 SGHAT, CDR2 FQNNGV. There are 15 residues in the CDR3. The whole variable domain, remainder taken from reference TRBV11-2 and TRBJ1-6, is EAGVAQSPRYKIIEKRQSVAFWCNPISGHATLYWYQQILGQGPKLLIQFQNNGVVDDSQLPKDRFSAERLKGVDSTLKIQPAKLEDSAVYLCASSPQQGHNSPLHFGNGTRLTVT.

The V and J genes are TRBV7-2 and TRBJ1-5, with TRBD1 identical over 8 bases. Germline CDR1 is SGHTA and CDR2 is FQGNSA. CDR3 length: 13 amino acids. Trimming took 5 bases from V and 7 from J; bases not matched to a gene: 4. DNA for the CDR3: TGTGCCAGCAGCCCACAGGGGGACCAGCCCCAGCATTTT. It translates to CASSPQGDQPQHF.

The chain has TRBV19 and TRBJ1-4, with 8 nucleotides matching TRBD1. There are 16 residues in the CDR3. J was trimmed by 0 bases and V by 7 bases; bases with no gene match: 7. In germline, CDR1 is LNHDA, CDR2 SQIVND (reference sequence). The CDR3 here is CASTRTGPATNEKLFF. DNA for the CDR3: TGTGCCAGTACCAGGACAGGGCCAGCAACTAATGAAAAACTGTTTTTT.

The J gene is TRBJ2-7, the V gene TRBV7-2, with 11 bases identical to TRBD2. Trimming removed 5 bases from V and 4 bases from J; junction bases left unmatched: 7. The CDR3 spans 15 residues. Germline lookup yields CDR1 SGHTA and CDR2 FQGNSA. CDR3 sequence: CASSPSTSGVYEQYF. CDR3 DNA sequence: TGTGCCAGCAGCCCATCGACTAGCGGGGTTTACGAGCAGTACTTC. Drawing the rest from reference TRBV7-2 and TRBJ2-7, the complete variable domain is GAGVSQSPSNKVTEKGKDVELRCDPISGHTALYWYRQSLGQGLEFLIYFQGNSAPDKSGLPSDRFSAERTGGSVSTLTIQRTQQEDSAVYLCASSPSTSGVYEQYFGPGTRLTVT.

The gene calls are TRBV19 and TRBJ2-7; possible D gene TRBD2, 5 bases. Germline V gene data show CDR1 as LNHDA and CDR2 as SQIVND (reference sequence). Between the trimmed V and J ends, which lost 5 bases and 1 base, there was a span of 12 bases. The CDR3 is 14 residues long. The chain's CDR3 is CASSRLLDSYEQYF. The CDR3 coding sequence is TGTGCCAGTAGTCGACTACTTGATTCCTACGAGCAGTACTTC.

The gene calls are TRBV19 and TRBJ1-3, with D maybe TRBD1 (6 bases). V was pared by 7 bases and J by 2 bases, with 21 bases between. The CDR3 contains 17 residues. CDR1 LNHDA and CDR2 SQIVND come from the germline V gene (reference sequence). The CDR3 coding sequence is TGTGCCAGTAAGGGGGGGCTATTCCTGGGCCCTGGAAACACCATATATTTT. This encodes CASKGGLFLGPGNTIYF.

This chain uses TRBV6-1 with TRBJ1-1; 10 bases fit TRBD1. J was trimmed by 1 base and V by 7 bases; bases with no gene match: 6. This CDR3 comprises 15 residues. From germline, CDR1 is MNHNS and CDR2 SASEGT. DNA for the CDR3: TGTGCCAGCAAACCGACAGGGGGCTGGAACACTGAAGCTTTCTTT. Translation: CASKPTGGWNTEAFF.

The chain is built from TRBV28 and TRBJ2-1; 12 nucleotides match TRBD2. The germline V gene encodes CDR1 MDHEN and CDR2 SYDVKM. This CDR3 is built from 18 residues. The junction had 8 bases not matched to a gene; V was cut back by 3 bases and J by 2 bases. CDR3 coding DNA: TGTGCCAGCAGTTTTCGTCTAGCGGGAGGGCCTCCCTACAATGAGCAGTTCTTC. It specifies CASSFRLAGGPPYNEQFF.

The J gene is TRBJ1-1, the V gene TRBV5-1; D call uncertain. Per germline, CDR1 SGHRS and CDR2 YFSETQ. With 3 bases removed from V and 0 bases from J, the gap between germline ends came to 12 bases. The CDR3 consists of 15 residues. CDR3 in amino acids: CASSSLGGVNTEAFF. CDR3 DNA: TGCGCCAGCAGCTCCCTGGGAGGAGTGAACACTGAAGCTTTCTTT. Complete variable domain (other parts from reference TRBV5-1 and TRBJ1-1): KAGVTQTPRYLIKTRGQQVTLSCSPISGHRSVSWYQQTPGQGLQFLFEYFSETQRNKGNFPGRFSGRQFSNSRSEMNVSTLELGDSALYLCASSSLGGVNTEAFFGQGTRLTVV.

V usage is TRBV5-1 and J usage is TRBJ2-5; TRBD1 agrees at 7 bases. V lost 7 bases, J lost 2 bases, and 8 bases stayed unmatched. The CDR3 is 14 amino acids. Germline V gives CDR1 SGHRS, CDR2 YFSETQ. The DNA of the CDR3 is TGCGCCAGCTGGATCGGGACAGCACAAGAGACCCAGTACTTC. As protein: CASWIGTAQETQYF.

Comments on this clone: The junction does not match germline at one end; this may be a read error. This rearrangement joins TRBV6-5 to TRBJ2-7; D not certain. Germline lookup yields CDR1 MNHEY and CDR2 SVGAGI. The CDR3 has 12 residues. The CDR3 DNA is TGTGCCAGCAGCTTTACCGGGTACGAGCATTACTTC. Its protein is CASSFTGYEHYF.

The chain uses TRBV6-1 and TRBJ2-5, with 9 bases matching TRBD2. Unmatched junction bases numbered 15, after V lost 2 bases and J lost 5 bases. CDR3 length: 18 residues. The V gene's germline CDR1 is MNHNS and CDR2 SASEGT. The CDR3: CASSERRRGGSTSETQYF. In DNA form, the CDR3 reads TGTGCCAGCAGTGAACGAAGGCGGGGGGGGTCCACAAGTGAGACCCAGTACTTC.

The chain combines TRBV30 with TRBJ2-7; 7 bases are shared with TRBD2. V lost 2 bases, J lost 6 bases, and 10 bases stayed unmatched. The CDR3 loop spans 14 amino acids. From germline, CDR1 is GTSNPN and CDR2 SVGIG (reference sequence). This CDR3 reads CAWSFGLDPGEQYF. The DNA for the CDR3 is TGTGCCTGGAGTTTCGGACTAGACCCTGGCGAGCAGTACTTC. Based on the CDR3 plus reference TRBV30 and TRBJ2-7, the full variable domain is SQTIHQWPATLVQPVGSPLSLECTVEGTSNPNLYWYRQAAGRGLQLLFYSVGIGQISSEVPQNLSASRPQDRQFILSSKKLLLSDSGFYLCAWSFGLDPGEQYFGPGTRLTVT.

The CDR3 region has the DNA TGTGCCAGCAGCTTGGCAGGCAATCAGCCCCAGCATTTT. Its translation: CASSLAGNQPQHF. The V and J genes are TRBV5-8 and TRBJ1-5; D gene ambiguous. The germline gives CDR1 SGHTS, CDR2 YDEGEE. This CDR3 is built from 13 residues. V lost 0 bases and J lost 2, with 3 bases in between.

DNA of the CDR3: TGTGCCAGCAGCTGGGGACAGGGGGCAAACGAGCAGTTCTTC. Protein product: CASSWGQGANEQFF. The chain recombines TRBV7-8 with TRBJ2-1, with TRBD1 matching over 12 bases. The trim removed 4 bases at V and 10 bases at J, leaving 5 bases unmatched. This CDR3 spans 14 amino acids. CDR1 SGHVS and CDR2 FQNEAQ come from the germline V gene.

The chain recombines TRBV19 with TRBJ1-6, with 8 nucleotides matching TRBD1. From germline, CDR1 is LNHDA and CDR2 SQIVND (reference sequence). After removal of 5 bases from V and 6 bases from J, the junction contained 9 bases not matched to a gene. The CDR3 is made up of 16 amino acids. CDR3 coding DNA: TGTGCCAGTAGTCGCTGGGCGGGACAGGCTAATTCACCCCTCCACTTT. Its translation: CASSRWAGQANSPLHF.